What follows are 28 T cell receptor beta chains derived from one specimen sequenced in a study of STAT3 mutations in large granular lymphocyte leukemia. These TCRs' antigens remain unknown. Findings and limits, study-wide: In T-cell large granular lymphocyte leukemia, about half of patients showed multiple immunodominant subclonotypes.

Profiled with immunoSEQ multiplex PCR; TCRdb holds only in-frame clones, not every one. The sample lists 25,000 to 30,000 clones, roughly 80% occurring once. The sample consisted of peripheral blood mononuclear cells. The source of these receptors is a woman aged 45-65 years with T-cell large granular lymphocyte leukemia. Some clones in this sample may be carry-over from other donors' samples.

V is TRBV18 and J is TRBJ2-5; D gene ambiguous. The V end was cut by 3 bases, the J end by 0 bases, with 8 bases between. Germline V gene sequence: CDR1 KGHSH, CDR2 LQKENI. This CDR3 spans 14 amino acids. Written as DNA, the CDR3 is TGTGCCAGCTCACCTACTACTAACCAAGAGACCCAGTACTTC. Residues: CASSPTTNQETQYF.

The rearrangement joins TRBV20-1 to TRBJ2-3, with a tentative D call TRBD1 (6 bases). CDR1 is DFQATT and CDR2 is SNEGSKA in the germline V gene (reference sequence). Between the trimmed V and J ends, which lost 7 bases and 8 bases, there was a span of 13 bases. The CDR3 runs to 11 residues. Here the CDR3 DNA reads TGCAGTGGGGGGCACGGGGCTACGCAGTATTTT. Amino acid sequence: CSGGHGATQYF.

CDR3 in DNA: TGCGCCAGCAGCTTGGGAGGGACTCGAGATACGCAGTATTTT. This translates into CASSLGGTRDTQYF. This chain uses TRBV5-1 with TRBJ2-3; the D gene is possibly TRBD2 (6 bases). V was trimmed by 0 bases and J by 5 bases, leaving 10 bases between them. The CDR3 is 14 amino acids. Germline loops: CDR1 SGHRS, CDR2 YFSETQ.

This chain connects TRBV6-6 to TRBJ2-7; D unresolved. The CDR3 length is 11 residues. V gave up 8 bases and J gave up 0 bases, with 5 bases separating them. Germline CDR1 and CDR2: MNHNY and SVGAGI (reference sequence). This chain's CDR3 is CASASSYEQYF. CDR3 coding DNA: TGTGCCAGCGCCAGCTCCTACGAGCAGTACTTC.

The chain combines TRBV2 with TRBJ2-7; 10 bases are shared with TRBD1. Germline CDR1 SNHLY, CDR2 FYNNEI. The V and J ends lost 1 base and 3 bases, in that order; junction bases with no gene match: 3. The CDR3 is 15 amino acids. CDR3 sequence: CASSEGGQGIYEQYF. DNA of the CDR3: TGTGCCAGCAGTGAAGGGGGACAGGGGATCTACGAGCAGTACTTC.

The rearrangement joins TRBV5-1 to TRBJ1-5; 7 nucleotides match TRBD1. The CDR3 covers 15 residues. The junction had 5 bases not matched to a gene; V was cut back by 1 base and J by 4 bases. CDR1 and CDR2 from the germline V gene are SGHRS and YFSETQ. CDR3 nucleotide sequence: TGCGCCAGCAGCTTGTTGGGACAGCTAAATCAGCCCCAGCATTTT. Translation: CASSLLGQLNQPQHF. The variable domain in full, with the rest retrieved from reference TRBV5-1 and TRBJ1-5, is KAGVTQTPRYLIKTRGQQVTLSCSPISGHRSVSWYQQTPGQGLQFLFEYFSETQRNKGNFPGRFSGRQFSNSRSEMNVSTLELGDSALYLCASSLLGQLNQPQHFGDGTRLSIL.

The chain combines TRBV19 with TRBJ2-7, with 7 bases lining up with TRBD1. The CDR3 totals 15 residues. In germline, CDR1 is LNHDA, CDR2 SQIVND (reference sequence). With 3 bases clipped from V and 2 bases from J, the junction kept 7 bases outside the gene matches. In DNA form, the CDR3 reads TGTGCCAGTAGTATCCGACAGGGCGCTCCCTACGAGCAGTACTTC. Translation: CASSIRQGAPYEQYF.

In this sample, this clone turned up once. V is TRBV18 and J is TRBJ1-2; tentatively, D is TRBD1 (5 bases). Trimming stripped 3 bases from V and 3 bases from J, with 14 bases between. Germline CDR1 and CDR2: KGHSH and LQKENI. This CDR3 spans 15 amino acids. The CDR3 nucleotides are TGTGCCAGCTCACCTATGAGGGTAGGGGACTATGGCTACACCTTC. The encoded protein is CASSPMRVGDYGYTF.

The rearrangement links TRBV30 to TRBJ2-3, with 8 bases matching TRBD2. The CDR3 totals 11 residues. Per the germline V gene, CDR1 is GTSNPN and CDR2 is SVGIG (reference sequence). Trimming at V came to 4 bases and at J to 6 bases, leaving 0 bases not matched to a gene. The CDR3 sequence is CAWTSGDTQYF. CDR3 coding DNA: TGTGCCTGGACTAGCGGGGATACGCAGTATTTT.

The genes are TRBV27 and TRBJ2-7; D is possibly TRBD2 (6 bases). There are 15 residues in the CDR3. Looked up from germline, CDR1 is MNHEY and CDR2 is SMNVEV (reference sequence). V gave up 6 bases and J gave up 0 bases, with 15 bases separating them. CDR3 loop: CASRLSGELSYEQYF. CDR3 nucleotide sequence: TGTGCCAGCAGACTATCGGGAGAGCTCTCCTACGAGCAGTACTTC.

The chain recombines TRBV5-4 with TRBJ2-2; TRBD1 matches at 7 bases. Looked up from germline, CDR1 is SGHNT and CDR2 is YYREEE (reference sequence). V was pared by 0 bases and J by 5 bases, with 7 bases of the junction left unmatched. This CDR3 has 16 residues. The CDR3 DNA reads as TGTGCCAGCAGCTTGGCCAAGGACAGGCTAACCGGGGAGCTGTTTTTT. Translated, it gives CASSLAKDRLTGELFF.

This sequence joins TRBV6-6 and TRBJ1-5; D gene unclear. V was clipped by 8 bases and J by 3 bases, with 11 bases between them. There are 13 residues in the CDR3. The germline V gene has CDR1 MNHNY and CDR2 SVGAGI (reference sequence). The DNA of the CDR3 is TGTGCCAGCTTGCAGACCCTCAATCAGCCCCAGCATTTT. This encodes CASLQTLNQPQHF.

The V call is TRBV28, the J call TRBJ1-5; 7 bases line up with TRBD1. The length of the CDR3 is 13 residues. Germline V gene sequence: CDR1 MDHEN, CDR2 SYDVKM. V dropped 8 bases and J dropped 5; count of bases not matched to a gene: 6. The CDR3 spells CASDGTVYQPQHF. DNA for the CDR3: TGTGCCAGCGACGGGACAGTATATCAGCCCCAGCATTTT.

This chain uses TRBV4-3 with TRBJ1-1, with 10 bases aligning to TRBD1. The CDR3 sequence is 15 residues long. The junction had 9 bases not matched to a gene; V was cut back by 6 bases and J by 5 bases. From germline, CDR1 is LGHNA and CDR2 YSLEER. This chain's CDR3 is CASSLTRTGGTEAFF. Written as DNA, the CDR3 is TGCGCCAGCAGTCTCACCCGGACAGGGGGGACTGAAGCTTTCTTT.

The gene calls are TRBV28 and TRBJ2-2; 8 positions match TRBD1. V lost 6 bases, J lost 7 bases, and 7 bases stayed unmatched. This CDR3 has 14 residues. The germline V gene encodes CDR1 MDHEN and CDR2 SYDVKM. CDR3 amino acids: CASRRLDRGGELFF. In DNA form, the CDR3 reads TGTGCCAGCAGGAGACTCGACAGGGGCGGGGAGCTGTTTTTT.

The chain employs TRBV5-1 and TRBJ1-4; weak D call: TRBD1 (5 bases). This CDR3 region has 13 residues. The V and J ends lost 0 bases and 14 bases respectively, with 14 bases between them. Germline V gene sequence: CDR1 SGHRS, CDR2 YFSETQ. The DNA for the CDR3 is TGCGCCAGCAGCTTGGACGGGGGTCGGGATCTGTTTTTT. Translating it yields CASSLDGGRDLFF.

The V call is TRBV27, the J call TRBJ1-2; 7 nucleotides match TRBD1. Per the germline V gene, CDR1 is MNHEY and CDR2 is SMNVEV (reference sequence). V shed 2 bases and J 6 bases; nucleotides not matched to a gene: 12. The CDR3 totals 16 residues. CDR3 in amino acids: CASSLLKTGAVDGYTF. CDR3 DNA: TGTGCCAGCAGTTTACTTAAAACAGGGGCAGTTGATGGCTACACCTTC.

The rearrangement links TRBV4-1 to TRBJ2-2, with TRBD1 identical over 11 bases. Germline CDR1 reads MGHRA; CDR2 reads YSYEKL. The CDR3 is 16 residues long. With V trimmed by 2 bases and J by 6 bases, 5 bases remained unmatched. CDR3 sequence: CASSQLGTGGSGELFF. The CDR3 coding sequence is TGCGCCAGCAGCCAACTCGGGACAGGGGGATCCGGGGAGCTGTTTTTT.

This chain links TRBV28 with TRBJ1-5; the D is unclear. This CDR3 is built from 13 residues. Trimming took off 6 bases at V and 0 bases at J, with 6 bases between the two ends. CDR1 is MDHEN, CDR2 SYDVKM, per germline. CDR3 in DNA: TGTGCCAGCAGCTGGTATAGCAATCAGCCCCAGCATTTT. Translating gives CASSWYSNQPQHF.

The genes are TRBV5-1 and TRBJ2-1; 10 positions agree with TRBD2. Germline V lookup: CDR1 SGHRS, CDR2 YFSETQ. This CDR3 comprises 16 residues. Losses at the gene ends were 4 bases for V and 1 base for J; bases not matched to a gene: 5. For the CDR3, the DNA is TGCGCCAGCAGCCCAAGTAGCGGGAGGTCCTACAATGAGCAGTTCTTC. This codes for CASSPSSGRSYNEQFF.

This rearrangement joins TRBV5-1 to TRBJ2-5; D perhaps matches TRBD1 (5 bases). The CDR3 length is 14 residues. Per germline, CDR1 SGHRS and CDR2 YFSETQ. V was clipped by 6 bases and J by 5 bases, with 17 bases between them. As DNA, the CDR3 is TGCGCCAGCAAAGGCTCTACGTACAGGGAGACCCAGTACTTC. Residues: CASKGSTYRETQYF.

V is TRBV5-1 and J is TRBJ1-2; D unresolved. CDR1 and CDR2 from the germline V gene are SGHRS and YFSETQ. The CDR3 length is 13 residues. V lost 0 bases and J 3 bases, leaving 6 bases between the germline ends. CDR3 DNA sequence: TGCGCCAGCAGCTTGGATCCCGACTATGGCTACACCTTC. This encodes CASSLDPDYGYTF. Full variable domain (remainder filled in from reference TRBV5-1 and TRBJ1-2): KAGVTQTPRYLIKTRGQQVTLSCSPISGHRSVSWYQQTPGQGLQFLFEYFSETQRNKGNFPGRFSGRQFSNSRSEMNVSTLELGDSALYLCASSLDPDYGYTFGSGTRLTVV.

The rearrangement links TRBV12-5 to TRBJ2-3, with D unresolved. Deletions cut 4 bases from V and 7 bases from J, with 18 bases between. This CDR3 comprises 15 residues. Germline V CDR1 and CDR2: LGHNT, FRNRAP. The CDR3 nucleotides read TGTGCTAGTGGTTCCGGTTTTTGGTCCGAATATACGCAGTATTTT. This codes for CASGSGFWSEYTQYF.

The table lists this clone with a count of one. The genes are TRBV6-6 and TRBJ2-2; 7 positions match TRBD1. The germline gives CDR1 MNHNY, CDR2 SVGAGI (reference sequence). The CDR3 length is 15 residues. With V trimmed by 0 bases and J by 4 bases, 2 bases remained unmatched. This CDR3 is CASSYSGGITGELFF. The DNA for the CDR3 is TGTGCCAGCAGTTACTCAGGGGGCATCACCGGGGAGCTGTTTTTT.

The gene calls are TRBV11-2 and TRBJ1-3; D gene uncertain. Looked up from germline, CDR1 is SGHAT and CDR2 is FQNNGV. V gave up 4 bases and J gave up 0 bases, with 1 base separating them. This CDR3 is built from 12 residues. The CDR3 loop is CASSYSGNTIYF. The DNA of the CDR3 is TGTGCCAGCAGCTACTCTGGAAACACCATATATTTT. Combining the CDR3 with reference TRBV11-2 and TRBJ1-3 gives the whole variable domain EAGVAQSPRYKIIEKRQSVAFWCNPISGHATLYWYQQILGQGPKLLIQFQNNGVVDDSQLPKDRFSAERLKGVDSTLKIQPAKLEDSAVYLCASSYSGNTIYFGEGSWLTVV.

The count of this clone is one. This chain links TRBV5-5 with TRBJ1-5; 8 bases fit TRBD1. The CDR3 loop spans 16 amino acids. V shed 3 bases, J shed 7 bases, and the junction held 12 bases outside the gene matches. The V gene's germline CDR1 is SGHKS and CDR2 YYEKEE (reference sequence). DNA for the CDR3: TGTGCCAGCAGCTCCGGACAGGGAGGCTTTCGGCAGCCCCAGCATTTT. It yields the protein CASSSGQGGFRQPQHF.

V usage is TRBV20-1 and J usage is TRBJ2-3, with D hard to call. The CDR3 length is 11 residues. V lost 1 base, J lost 6 bases, and 5 bases lay in between. Per the germline V gene, CDR1 is DFQATT and CDR2 is SNEGSKA (reference sequence). The DNA for the CDR3 is TGCAGTGCTAGAGTATCTGATACGCAGTATTTT. It encodes CSARVSDTQYF.

The gene calls are TRBV28 and TRBJ2-2; D is possibly TRBD1 (6 bases). Trimming shortened V by 6 bases and J by 4 bases, and 15 bases separated the two germline ends. The length of the CDR3 is 15 residues. Germline CDR1 reads MDHEN; CDR2 reads SYDVKM. In nucleotides, the CDR3 is TGTGCCAGCAGCGGAGGCAGGGGAGCCACCGGGGAGCTGTTTTTT. Translated: CASSGGRGATGELFF.